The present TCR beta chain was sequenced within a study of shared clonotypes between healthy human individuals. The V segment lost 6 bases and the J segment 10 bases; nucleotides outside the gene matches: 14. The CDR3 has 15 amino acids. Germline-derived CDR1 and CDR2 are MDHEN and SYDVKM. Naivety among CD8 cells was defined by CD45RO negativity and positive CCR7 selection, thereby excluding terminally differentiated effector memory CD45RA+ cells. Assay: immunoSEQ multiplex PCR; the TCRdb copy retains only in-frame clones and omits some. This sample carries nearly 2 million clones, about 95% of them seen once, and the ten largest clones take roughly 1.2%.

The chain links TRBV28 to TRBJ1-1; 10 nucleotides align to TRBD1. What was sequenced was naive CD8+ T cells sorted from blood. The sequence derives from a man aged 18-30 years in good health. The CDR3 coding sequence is TGTGCCAGCAGCCCAGGGACAGGGGACCGCATGGGAGCTTTCTTT. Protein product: CASSPGTGDRMGAFF.